The 8 T cell receptor beta chains below come from one sample, sequenced in a study of T-cell memory formation after mild COVID-19 (dated by TCRdb to the early 2020s). The receptor library was made with 5' RACE. TCRdb records Illumina NovaSeq 6000 as the sequencer. TCRdb reprocessed the public reads (quality trimming at Q25 with fastp, clone calling with MiXCR) and kept in-frame beta chains. Identical CDR3 proteins give one entry, which carries the most common genes and DNA. Present in this sample are 450,000 to 700,000 distinct CDR3 sequences, approximately 18% of which were seen just once. The top ten constitute 12% of the sample. The sequenced sample was PBMCs or a T cell subset sorted from them (not recorded which). The origin of the receptors is an adult woman who had mild COVID-19 (a few samples of this study predate the infection). The sample titles of this study are shuffled in the database, so cell type and time point are left out; the donor was told from shared clones.

This clonotype occurred a few times. The V call is TRBV12-3 or TRBV12-4, the J call TRBJ1-6; D perhaps matches TRBD1 (6 bases). With 5 bases removed from V and 9 bases from J, the gap between germline ends came to 20 bases. CDR3 length equals 16 residues. The CDR3 coding sequence is TGTGCCAGCAGTGCAGCCGTGGGGGGGCGCTTTTCACCCCTCCACTTT. Translation: CASSAAVGGRFSPLHF.

This clonotype was counted a few times. CDR3 residues: CASSQILGWSRNEQFF. CDR3 coding DNA: TGTGCCAGCAGCCAGATCCTTGGGTGGTCTAGGAATGAGCAGTTCTTC. The chain joins TRBV5-6 to TRBJ2-1; D uncertain. The CDR3 loop spans 16 amino acids. V was pared by 4 bases and J by 7 bases, with 21 bases between. Germline V lookup: CDR1 SGHDT, CDR2 YYEEEE.

V is TRBV4-2 and J is TRBJ2-7; 11 bases map to TRBD2. The CDR3 extends over 15 amino acids. After removal of 1 base from V and 3 bases from J, the junction contained 2 bases not matched to a gene. CDR1 LGHNA and CDR2 YNFKEQ come from the germline V gene. The chain's CDR3 is CASSQVTSGSYEQYF. The DNA of the CDR3 is TGTGCCAGCAGCCAAGTAACTAGCGGGAGCTACGAGCAGTACTTC.

This clonotype was seen at least ten times. One junction end does not reproduce the germline sequence, and a read error may be involved. The chain carries TRBV12-3 or TRBV12-4 and TRBJ1-5; TRBD1 matches 8 bases. CDR3 size: 14 residues. DNA of the CDR3: TGCGCCAGCAGCCCGACAGGGGGCAATCAGCCCCAGCATTTT. Translation: CASSPTGGNQPQHF.

The chain has TRBV5-1 and TRBJ2-3; the match to TRBD2 covers 8 bases. The length of the CDR3 is 15 residues. V shed 0 bases and J 3 bases; nucleotides not matched to a gene: 3. Germline values: CDR1 SGHRS, CDR2 YFSETQ. The CDR3 region has the DNA TGCGCCAGCAGCTTGGTTGGACTAGCAACAGATACGCAGTATTTT. Translation: CASSLVGLATDTQYF.

A few counts support this clonotype. The rearrangement uses TRBV20-1 and TRBJ2-2; 9 nucleotides match TRBD2. Germline V gives CDR1 DFQATT, CDR2 SNEGSKA (reference sequence). The trim removed 1 base at V and 0 bases at J, leaving 9 bases unmatched. This CDR3 region has 18 residues. The CDR3 loop reads CSARGPRTSAPNTGELFF. The DNA for the CDR3 is TGCAGTGCTAGAGGACCCCGGACTAGCGCTCCGAACACCGGGGAGCTGTTTTTT.

V and J are TRBV4-1 and TRBJ2-7; 8 positions agree with TRBD1. Germline V gene sequence: CDR1 MGHRA, CDR2 YSYEKL. J gave up 0 bases and V 5 bases, and 6 bases lay outside the gene matches. The CDR3 consists of 15 residues. The CDR3 sequence: CASSYPGTGSYEQYF. In DNA form, the CDR3 reads TGCGCCAGCAGCTACCCCGGGACAGGCTCCTACGAGCAGTACTTC.

This clonotype was detected many times. The rearrangement joins TRBV30 to TRBJ1-1; D remains ambiguous. Germline V gene sequence: CDR1 GTSNPN, CDR2 SVGIG (reference sequence). V lost 1 base and J 0 bases, leaving 9 bases between the germline ends. CDR3 length equals 14 residues. The CDR3 region has the DNA TGTGCCTGGAGTGCGGGGTTGCTGAACACTGAAGCTTTCTTT. It is translated as CAWSAGLLNTEAFF.